What follows is one T cell receptor (beta chain) and its context. Its antigen has not been determined. No much larger clone is present one base from it, and per-base qualities are unavailable. Library prep was done by the immunoSEQ multiplex PCR assay. Entries here come from immuneACCESS through TCRdb and include only in-frame sequences with V and J called. Some clones fail to appear in such tables; in the studies checked, an unresolved V gene covers under half of the shortfall, and the cause of the remainder is unknown. The sample has some 53,000 clones on record, 85% to 95% of them singletons. Roughly 0.25% of the sample comes from the top ten. The CDR3 spans 15 residues, from the cysteine through the phenylalanine. The DNA shown is the 45-base CDR3, in frame from base 1. The germline V gene (reference sequence) provides CDR1 SEHNR and CDR2 FQNEAQ. Compared with germline, V lacks 4 bases and J lacks 4 bases; bases without a gene match: 10.

This sample was taken from a study of T cell changes during pregnancy in multiple sclerosis (dated by TCRdb to about 2019). About the full investigation: In women with multiple sclerosis, the researchers looked at how the T cell repertoire shifted as pregnancy progressed.

The sequencing here drew on CD4+ T cells from peripheral blood mononuclear cells, taken in the third trimester of pregnancy. The receptor chain draws on TRBV7-9 and TRBJ2-7, and TRBD2 aligns with 7 junction nucleotides. The TCR originated in a female donor with multiple sclerosis, enrolled in a pregnancy study. The CDR3 loop reads CASSSGRETAYEQYF. The nucleotide sequence reads TGTGCCAGCAGCTCAGGGCGGGAGACGGCGTACGAGCAGTACTTC.